Each of the 13 T cell receptor beta chains below was sequenced from the same sample in a study of cytomegalovirus exposure and HLA in healthy donors. PCR employed 60 Vbeta and 13 Jbeta primers. The protocol was immunoSEQ multiplex PCR, while the TCRdb copy is restricted to in-frame clones and leaves out a portion. The sample yields roughly 300,000 clones, approximately 90% seen once. The specimen was PBMCs. All receptors derive from a man aged 35-49 years in good health and CMV-seropositive.

This chain connects TRBV9 to TRBJ2-7; possibly TRBD2 for D (5 bases). There are 14 residues in the CDR3. Germline V gives CDR1 SGDLS, CDR2 YYNGEE. V was cut by 4 bases and J by 2 bases, with 13 bases left in between. This chain's CDR3 is CASSPEGTAYEQYF. CDR3 in DNA: TGTGCCAGCAGCCCCGAGGGAACTGCCTACGAGCAGTACTTC.

As concerns this clone: Given the absence of the conserved phenylalanine or tryptophan at the CDR3 end, a read error is likely. The DNA is omitted, as the CDR3 cannot be located on it reliably, and the CDR3 follows TCRdb's listing. The V gene is TRBV18, the J gene TRBJ2-7; no check of the table's D call, TRBD2, against the DNA was made. Germline V CDR1 and CDR2: KGHSH, LQKENI. The length of the CDR3 is 9 amino acids, counting both ends. The CDR3 protein is CASSPWGTP.

The chain has TRBV4-3 and TRBJ2-1; no clear D gene. The germline V gene has CDR1 LGHNA and CDR2 YSLEER. The CDR3 loop spans 15 amino acids. Trimming cost V 1 base and J 0 bases, with 7 bases left between them. This chain's CDR3 is CASSQGTSSYNEQFF. The CDR3 nucleotides read TGCGCCAGCAGCCAAGGCACAAGCTCCTACAATGAGCAGTTCTTC.

The CDR3 here is CASTRQGGNNEQFF. DNA of the CDR3: TGTGCCAGCACCCGACAGGGGGGTAACAATGAGCAGTTCTTC. V is TRBV27 and J is TRBJ2-1; 9 bases map to TRBD1. The CDR3 length is 14 residues. After removal of 7 bases from V and 5 bases from J, the junction contained 6 bases not matched to a gene. Germline V lookup: CDR1 MNHEY, CDR2 SMNVEV (reference sequence).

This sequence joins TRBV5-1 and TRBJ1-2; maybe TRBD1 (5 bases). The length of the CDR3 is 13 residues. The V end lost 0 bases, the J end lost 8 bases, and 11 bases lay between the germline ends. Per germline, CDR1 SGHRS and CDR2 YFSETQ. CDR3 in DNA: TGCGCCAGCAGCTTGGGGCGCCAGGGAGGCTACACCTTC. Residues: CASSLGRQGGYTF. Variable domain in full (rest from reference TRBV5-1 and TRBJ1-2): KAGVTQTPRYLIKTRGQQVTLSCSPISGHRSVSWYQQTPGQGLQFLFEYFSETQRNKGNFPGRFSGRQFSNSRSEMNVSTLELGDSALYLCASSLGRQGGYTFGSGTRLTVV.

Notes on this clone: Other DNA variants within this sample encode the same CDR3. The V gene is TRBV28, the J gene TRBJ2-1; D is possibly TRBD1 (5 bases). Between the trimmed V and J ends, which lost 5 bases and 0 bases, there was a span of 11 bases. Germline CDR1 MDHEN, CDR2 SYDVKM. The CDR3 sequence is 15 residues long. The CDR3 spells CASSLGRSSYNEQFF. DNA of the CDR3: TGTGCCAGCAGTCTGGGGCGTAGCTCCTACAATGAGCAGTTCTTC.

The V and J genes are TRBV6-1 and TRBJ2-7; 7 bases are a match to TRBD1. The CDR3 runs to 14 residues. Germline trimming cut 5 bases from V and 3 bases from J; bases unmatched to any gene: 7. The V gene's germline CDR1 is MNHNS and CDR2 SASEGT. This CDR3 is CASSFAGTVYEQYF. The DNA for the CDR3 is TGTGCCAGCAGTTTCGCCGGGACAGTCTACGAGCAGTACTTC.

The CDR3 protein is CASRPNRGGGLYSNQPQHF. The CDR3 DNA sequence: TGTGCCAGTAGACCTAACAGGGGGGGAGGGCTTTATAGCAATCAGCCCCAGCATTTT. This chain connects TRBV19 to TRBJ1-5; 8 positions match TRBD1. V dropped 6 bases and J dropped 0; count of bases not matched to a gene: 16. Germline V gives CDR1 LNHDA, CDR2 SQIVND (reference sequence). The CDR3 extends over 19 amino acids.

This clone has only a few counts. The chain links TRBV5-6 to TRBJ2-1, with TRBD2 matching over 11 bases. CDR3 size: 15 residues. Germline-derived CDR1 and CDR2 are SGHDT and YYEEEE. V trimming: 0 bases; J trimming: 5 bases; junction bases outside the gene matches: 1. The CDR3 sequence is CASSLVLAGDNEQFF. The CDR3 DNA follows: TGTGCCAGCAGCTTGGTACTAGCGGGAGACAATGAGCAGTTCTTC.

With regard to this clone: One junction end does not reproduce the germline sequence, and a read error may be involved. V usage is TRBV7-9 and J usage is TRBJ2-4; 7 bases are a match to TRBD2. CDR1 SEHNR and CDR2 FQNEAQ come from the germline V gene (reference sequence). The CDR3 loop spans 15 amino acids. The CDR3 DNA is TGTTCCAGCAGCTTACAGCGGGGAACCAAAAACATTCAGTACTTC. Translation gives CSSSLQRGTKNIQYF.

The chain employs TRBV5-1 and TRBJ2-7; D possibly corresponds to TRBD1 (5 bases). The CDR3 covers 14 residues. In germline, CDR1 is SGHRS, CDR2 YFSETQ. The V end was cut by 4 bases, the J end by 4 bases, with 15 bases between. The chain's CDR3 is CASSGALNRYEQYF. The CDR3 DNA follows: TGCGCCAGCAGCGGGGCACTCAACAGGTACGAGCAGTACTTC.

The chain links TRBV5-1 to TRBJ1-5, with 8 bases aligning to TRBD1. Unmatched junction bases numbered 7, after V lost 4 bases and J lost 7 bases. This CDR3 contains 14 residues. Germline V gene sequence: CDR1 SGHRS, CDR2 YFSETQ. Written as DNA, the CDR3 is TGCGCCAGCAGCACCGGGACAGGCGGGCAGCCCCAGCATTTT. Its protein product is CASSTGTGGQPQHF.

This clone was found once. The rearrangement joins TRBV10-3 to TRBJ2-7, with D possibly TRBD1 on 6 matching bases. Germline values: CDR1 ENHRY, CDR2 SYGVKD. The CDR3 is 13 residues long. Trimming took 3 bases from V and 3 from J, leaving 9 bases between them. DNA for the CDR3: TGTGCCATCAGTGAAAAGGACAGCTACGAGCAGTACTTC. This translates into CAISEKDSYEQYF.